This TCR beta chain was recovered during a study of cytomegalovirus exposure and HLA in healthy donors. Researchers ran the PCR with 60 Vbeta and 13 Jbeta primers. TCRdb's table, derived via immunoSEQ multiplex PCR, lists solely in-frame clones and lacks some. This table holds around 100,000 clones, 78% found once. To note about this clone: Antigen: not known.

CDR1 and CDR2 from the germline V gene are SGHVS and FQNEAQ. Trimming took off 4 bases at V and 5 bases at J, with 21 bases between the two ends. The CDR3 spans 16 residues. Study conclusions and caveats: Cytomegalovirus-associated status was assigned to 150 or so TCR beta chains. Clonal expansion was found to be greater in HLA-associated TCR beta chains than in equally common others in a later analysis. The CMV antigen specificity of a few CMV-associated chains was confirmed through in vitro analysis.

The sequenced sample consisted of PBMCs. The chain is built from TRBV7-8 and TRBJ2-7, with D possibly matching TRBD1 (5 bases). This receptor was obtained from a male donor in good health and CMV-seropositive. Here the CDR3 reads CASSCNGLQGPDEQYF. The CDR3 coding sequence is TGTGCCAGCAGCTGTAACGGTCTCCAGGGCCCCGACGAGCAGTACTTC.